The 8 T cell receptor beta chains reported below all come from one sample, sequenced in a study of T cells expressing NK-cell markers. From the 5' RACE reads, TCRdb lists one entry per CDR3 protein and no DNA. This table lists about 140,000 distinct CDR3 sequences. The specimen was blood T cells: a sorted CD56 or NKG2C T cell subset, CD4+ or CD8+ T cells, or bulk PBMC T cells (not recorded which). The receptors shown here come from a man between 18 and 35 years old in good health.

The chain is built from TRBV27 and TRBJ2-3; the TCRdb D gene call, TRBD2, has no DNA to confirm it. There are 20 residues in the CDR3. CDR1 and CDR2 from the germline V gene are MNHEY and SMNVEV (reference sequence). This chain's CDR3 is CASSSMDTGTSDSWVDTQYF.

The chain is built from TRBV10-3 and TRBJ2-5. In germline, CDR1 is ENHRY, CDR2 SYGVKD. The CDR3 has 19 amino acids. CDR3 loop: CAISESNVSFSPDQETQYF.

The gene calls are TRBV6-1 and TRBJ2-3. The CDR3 covers 13 residues. The germline CDR1 and CDR2 sequences are MNHNS and SASEGT. CDR3 in amino acids: CASSEVHIDTQYF.

This sequence joins TRBV27 and TRBJ1-1. This CDR3 is built from 14 residues. Germline-derived CDR1 and CDR2 are MNHEY and SMNVEV (reference sequence). The CDR3 sequence is CASSLLRGNTEAFF.

CDR3 sequence: CASSQDMGVSYGYTF. The chain couples TRBV14 to TRBJ1-2; absent DNA, TCRdb's TRBD1 call cannot be checked. Germline CDR1 SGHDN, CDR2 FVKESK. This CDR3 is 15 amino acids long.

This chain's CDR3 is CASSLQETQYF. The chain is built from TRBV7-9 and TRBJ2-5. Germline V gene lookup returns CDR1 SEHNR and CDR2 FQNEAQ (reference sequence). This CDR3 spans 11 amino acids.

The CDR3: CASTAGGFNYGYTF. The chain couples TRBV6-1 to TRBJ1-2. The CDR3 covers 14 residues. Germline V gene sequence: CDR1 MNHNS, CDR2 SASEGT.

The chain recombines TRBV11-2 with TRBJ2-3; TCRdb selects TRBD1, and the lack of DNA leaves this call unchecked. The CDR3 consists of 17 residues. Germline values: CDR1 SGHAT, CDR2 FQNNGV. CDR3 loop: CASSLASSPLFTDTQYF.